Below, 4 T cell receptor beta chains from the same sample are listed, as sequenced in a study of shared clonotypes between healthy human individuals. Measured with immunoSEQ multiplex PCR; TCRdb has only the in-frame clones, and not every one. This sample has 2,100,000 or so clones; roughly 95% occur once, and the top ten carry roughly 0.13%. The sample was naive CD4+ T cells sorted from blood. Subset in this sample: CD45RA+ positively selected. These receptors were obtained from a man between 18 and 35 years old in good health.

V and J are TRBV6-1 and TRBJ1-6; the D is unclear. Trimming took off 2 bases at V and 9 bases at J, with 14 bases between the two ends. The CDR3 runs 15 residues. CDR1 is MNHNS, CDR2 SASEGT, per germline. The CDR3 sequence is CASSETPPLGSPLHF. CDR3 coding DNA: TGTGCCAGCAGTGAAACCCCGCCTCTCGGTTCACCCCTCCACTTT.

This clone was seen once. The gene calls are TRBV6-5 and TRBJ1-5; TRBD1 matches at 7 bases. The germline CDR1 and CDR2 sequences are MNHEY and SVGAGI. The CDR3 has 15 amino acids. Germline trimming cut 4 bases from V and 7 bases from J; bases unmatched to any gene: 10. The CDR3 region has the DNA TGTGCCAGCAGTTCAGGACAGGCTATAGGCCAGCCCCAGCATTTT. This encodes CASSSGQAIGQPQHF.

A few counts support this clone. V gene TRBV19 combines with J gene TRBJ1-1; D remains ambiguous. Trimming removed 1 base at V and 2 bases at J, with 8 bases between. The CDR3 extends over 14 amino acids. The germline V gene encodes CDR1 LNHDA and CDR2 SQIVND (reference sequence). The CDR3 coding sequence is TGTGCCAGTAGTATAGTTGCATCAAACACTGAAGCTTTCTTT. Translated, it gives CASSIVASNTEAFF. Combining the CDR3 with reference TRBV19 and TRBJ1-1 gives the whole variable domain DGGITQSPKYLFRKEGQNVTLSCEQNLNHDAMYWYRQDPGQGLRLIYYSQIVNDFQKGDIAEGYSVSREKKESFPLTVTSAQKNPTAFYLCASSIVASNTEAFFGQGTRLTVV.

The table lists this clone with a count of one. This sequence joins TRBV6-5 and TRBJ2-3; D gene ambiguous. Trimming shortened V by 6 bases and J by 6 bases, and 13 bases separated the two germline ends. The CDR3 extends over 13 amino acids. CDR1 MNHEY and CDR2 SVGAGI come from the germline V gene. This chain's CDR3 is CASSRDLSDTQYF. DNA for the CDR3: TGTGCCAGCAGCCGAGACCTCTCTGATACGCAGTATTTT.